Included here is one TCR beta chain sequence, with context. The record originates from a study of blood T cell repertoires in COVID-19. Study overall: T cells, B-cell-depleted T cells, or PBMCs provided the cDNA or gDNA that served as material.

Trimming took 8 bases from V and 6 from J, leaving 13 bases between them. The CDR3 sequence is 13 residues long. Germline V gene sequence: CDR1 MNHEY, CDR2 SVGAGI. Produced via immunoSEQ multiplex PCR; TCRdb's table is partial and in-frame only. The sample records tens of thousands of clones, approximately 79% being singletons. The chain carries TRBV6-5 and TRBJ2-2, with a tentative D call TRBD2 (6 bases). The sequence came from a man between 65 and 79 years old with acute or convalescent COVID-19. The source material was peripheral blood. The CDR3 coding sequence is TGTGCCAGCGGTAGGGGAGGTTCCGGGGAGCTGTTTTTT. Translating it yields CASGRGGSGELFF.